One sample yielded the 22 T cell receptor beta chains listed below, sequenced in a study of CD8+ T cells in alopecia areata. RNA, once extracted, was reverse transcribed into cDNA for use as the sequencing template. Profiling relied on immunoSEQ multiplex PCR, and the TCRdb table lists in-frame clones only, not all of them. In total the sample includes roughly 260,000 clones, none of them seen once. Cells pooled from cutaneous lymph nodes were sorted on CD4, CD8alpha, NKG2D, NKG2ACE and other markers. Sequenced sample: CD4+ T cells sorted from a lymph node. These receptors originate from a C3H/HeJ mouse with alopecia areata. Strain MHC haplotype: H2-k.

This clone was picked up a small number of times. Genes here carry mouse names. The read ends 4 residues before the CDR3 terminus; that terminus is restored from the germline J gene. This chain joins TRBV13-1 and TRBJ2-1, with 11 bases matching TRBD2. Looked up from germline, CDR1 is NSHNY and CDR2 is SYGAGN. This CDR3 spans 16 amino acids. After removal of 3 bases from V and 3 bases from J, the junction contained 5 bases not matched to a gene. The covered CDR3 bases are TGTGCCAGCAGTGGCCAGACTGGGGGGGTCTATGCT. Translating gives CASSGQTGGVYA. The entire CDR3 reads CASSGQTGGVYAEQFF.

A note on this clone: Gene names refer to mouse genes. The missing CDR3 end, 4 residues past where the read stops, is filled in from the germline J gene. Other DNA sequences in the sample encode the same CDR3. V usage is TRBV19 and J usage is TRBJ2-3; D unresolved. CDR1 is FNHDT, CDR2 SITEND, per germline (reference sequence). Trimming pared 2 bases from V and 0 bases from J, leaving 7 bases between. The CDR3 consists of 14 residues. The CDR3 loop reads CASSIATSAETLYF. The covered CDR3 bases are TGTGCCAGCAGTATTGCAACTAGTGCAGAA.

Turning to this clone: Here the gene names and germline are mouse. From the germline J gene comes the end of the CDR3, since the read stops 4 residues before it. The chain employs TRBV31 and TRBJ2-3, with 9 positions matching TRBD2. The CDR3 has 16 residues. After removal of 1 base from V and 0 bases from J, the junction contained 5 bases not matched to a gene. Per germline, CDR1 GKSSPN and CDR2 SITVG. The DNA read from the CDR3 is TGTGCCTGGAGTCCTGGGACTGGGCCTAGTGCAGAA. It yields the protein CAWSPGTGPSAE. The whole CDR3 protein reads CAWSPGTGPSAETLYF.

The table lists this clone with a few counts. Genes and germline are mouse. The CDR3 is cut off 4 residues early in the read; its end comes from the germline J gene. The chain links TRBV19 to TRBJ1-5, with D perhaps matching TRBD1 (6 bases). The CDR3 is made up of 12 amino acids. CDR1 and CDR2 from the germline V gene are FNHDT and SITEND (reference sequence). CDR3 DNA, as far as it was read: TGTGCCAGCAGTATTGGGGGGCAA. Its translation is CASSIGGQ. The full-length CDR3 reads as CASSIGGQAPLF.

The sample holds a few counts of this clone. Mouse gene names apply. The read terminates 4 residues ahead of where the CDR3 ends, so the germline J gene completes it. The rearrangement uses TRBV31 and TRBJ1-2; no clear D. Per the germline V gene, CDR1 is GKSSPN and CDR2 is SITVG. This CDR3 has 14 residues. Between the trimmed V and J ends, which lost 1 base and 0 bases, there was a span of 9 bases. CDR3: CAWSPRRANSDYTF. CDR3 bases read: TGTGCCTGGAGTCCGCGCAGAGCAAACTCC.

Comments on this clone: The genes are named according to mouse. The read finishes 4 residues shy of the CDR3 end, and the germline J gene is used to complete it. The chain employs TRBV17 and TRBJ2-7; D ambiguous. The CDR3 is 11 residues long. Germline V CDR1 and CDR2: MNHDT, YYDKIL. CDR3 region: CASSFNYEQYF. The CDR3 DNA, read in part, is TGTGCTAGCAGTTTCAATTAT.

This clone was counted only a few times. The germline and genes are mouse ones. The read terminates 3 residues ahead of where the CDR3 ends, so the germline J gene completes it. This sample also contains other DNA sequences that code for the same CDR3. The chain links TRBV13-1 to TRBJ1-6; 7 bases align to TRBD1. TRBJ1-6 is an ORF, with its function uncertain. Trimming removed 3 bases from V and 4 bases from J; junction bases left unmatched: 4. The V gene's germline CDR1 is NSHNY and CDR2 SYGAGN. The CDR3 is made up of 15 amino acids. This chain's CDR3 is CASSAGTAYNSPLYF. The sequenced CDR3 bases are TGTGCCAGCAGTGCCGGGACAGCTTATAATTCGCCC.

This clone has a handful of counts. Given a much more abundant clone one base away, this may be a read error. Gene names are mouse gene names. Sequencing ends 4 residues short of the CDR3 end; the germline J gene provides the rest. The rearrangement uses TRBV19 and TRBJ2-7, with a weak D call TRBD1 (5 bases). The CDR3 contains 11 residues. The germline V gene encodes CDR1 FNHDT and CDR2 SITEND (reference sequence). The CDR3 spells CASSEGYEQYF. The sequenced part of the CDR3 DNA is TGTGCCAGCAGTGAGGGGTAT.

This clone was seen a few times. Mouse germline and gene names are used. From the germline J gene comes the end of the CDR3, since the read stops 4 residues before it. Distinct nucleotide sequences in the sample also encode this CDR3. The V and J genes are TRBV19 and TRBJ2-1; 8 positions match TRBD1. Germline trimming cut 4 bases from V and 3 bases from J; bases unmatched to any gene: 3. The germline gives CDR1 FNHDT, CDR2 SITEND (reference sequence). The CDR3 contains 14 residues. CDR3 bases read: TGTGCCAGCAGTCCAGGGGGCTCCTATGCT. Its protein product is CASSPGGSYA. The CDR3 in its entirety is CASSPGGSYAEQFF.

This clone has only a few counts. All gene names here are mouse names. The sequence runs out 4 residues before the end of the CDR3; the remainder is reconstructed from the germline J gene. The chain links TRBV31 to TRBJ1-2; tentatively, D is TRBD1 (6 bases). The germline gives CDR1 GKSSPN, CDR2 SITVG. There are 13 residues in the CDR3. The V end was cut by 0 bases, the J end by 3 bases, with 8 bases between. CDR3 protein: CAWSLPGDSDYTF. Incomplete CDR3 DNA: TGTGCCTGGAGTCTCCCAGGGGACTCC.

This clone appeared a few times. The listed genes are named as in mouse. The CDR3 end lies 4 residues beyond the end of the read and is filled in from the germline J gene. V gene TRBV5 combines with J gene TRBJ2-5; D ambiguous. Germline V lookup: CDR1 LGHNA, CDR2 YNLKQL (reference sequence). The CDR3 has 14 residues. Trimming took off 0 bases at V and 2 bases at J, with 6 bases between the two ends. The CDR3 reads CASSQEGFQDTQYF. The CDR3 DNA, read in part, is TGTGCCAGCAGCCAAGAGGGGTTCCAAGAC.

The table lists this clone with a few counts. Germline and genes: mouse. The read ends 4 residues early relative to the CDR3; the germline J gene fills the gap. Distinct nucleotide sequences in the sample also encode this CDR3. This rearrangement joins TRBV13-3 to TRBJ2-1; 10 positions agree with TRBD2. CDR3 size: 15 residues. CDR1 and CDR2 from the germline V gene are NNHDY and SYVADS. V trimming: 7 bases; J trimming: 0 bases; junction bases outside the gene matches: 4. CDR3 sequence: CASSGLGANYAEQFF. Partial CDR3 DNA: TGTGCCAGCTCCGGACTGGGGGCTAACTATGCT.

This clone was seen more than once but under ten times. The gene names here belong to mouse. Sequencing ends 4 residues short of the CDR3 end; the germline J gene provides the rest. The V call is TRBV14, the J call TRBJ2-5; 8 bases fit TRBD1. Germline values: CDR1 SGHDT, CDR2 FRDEAV. There are 14 residues in the CDR3. Incomplete CDR3 DNA: TGTGCCAGCAGCCGCTCAGGGGGCGGAGAC. Amino acid sequence: CASSRSGGGD. The entire CDR3 protein is CASSRSGGGDTQYF.

A remark on this clone: Here the gene names and germline are mouse. From the germline J gene comes the end of the CDR3, since the read stops 4 residues before it. The rearrangement uses TRBV13-2 and TRBJ2-5; no clear D. Germline assignment: CDR1 NNHNN and CDR2 SYGAGS (reference sequence). The length of the CDR3 is 13 residues. Partial CDR3 DNA: TGTGCCAGCGGTGATGCAGGTTACGAC. This translates into CASGDAGYD. The entire CDR3 sequence reads CASGDAGYDTQYF.

Remarks on this clone: Gene names are the mouse ones. Coverage ceases 4 residues before the CDR3 finishes, and the germline J gene fills in the end. The chain uses TRBV13-1 and TRBJ2-3; TRBD1 might be the D (6 bases). V lost 5 bases to trimming and J lost 0 bases, with 13 bases between them. The CDR3 has 15 residues. Germline V gene sequence: CDR1 NSHNY, CDR2 SYGAGN. The DNA read from the CDR3 is TGTGCCAGCAGAACTCGGGACACAAGTGCAGAA. Encoded protein: CASRTRDTSAE. The whole CDR3 sequence is CASRTRDTSAETLYF.

As for this clone: Genes here carry mouse names. Read sequence stops 4 residues before the CDR3 end, and the germline J gene provides the missing end. The chain joins TRBV1 to TRBJ2-7; TRBD1 might be the D (6 bases). The CDR3 extends over 15 amino acids. Trimming left V 3 bases short and J 0 bases short, with 12 bases between. Germline values: CDR1 NSQYPW, CDR2 LRSPGD (reference sequence). The sequenced CDR3 bases are TGCACCTGCAGTGCGCGGGACAAGAGCTCCTAT. As protein: CTCSARDKSSY. The CDR3 as a whole reads CTCSARDKSSYEQYF.

This clone was detected a few times. The genes are named according to mouse. The read ends 4 residues early relative to the CDR3; the germline J gene fills the gap. The rearrangement links TRBV1 to TRBJ1-1; 10 bases map to TRBD1. The trim removed 4 bases at V and 4 bases at J, leaving 3 bases unmatched. Germline values: CDR1 NSQYPW, CDR2 LRSPGD (reference sequence). CDR3 length: 14 residues. The CDR3 DNA, read in part, is TGCACCTGCAGTGGGGGACAGGGGTTCACA. It codes for CTCSGGQGFT. In full, the CDR3 is CTCSGGQGFTEVFF.

Note on this clone: Genes and germline are mouse. The DNA ends 3 residues before the CDR3 does, and the rest of the CDR3 is filled in from the germline J gene. The rearrangement joins TRBV1 to TRBJ1-6; D is possibly TRBD1 (6 bases). TRBJ1-6 is annotated as an ORF whose role is uncertain. Germline V gene lookup returns CDR1 NSQYPW and CDR2 LRSPGD (reference sequence). The CDR3 consists of 17 residues. The V end lost 2 bases, the J end lost 0 bases, and 11 bases lay between the germline ends. CDR3 bases read: TGCACCTGCAGTGCAAGGGGGGGGCATTCCTATAATTCGCCC. Translation gives CTCSARGGHSYNSP. The whole CDR3 protein reads CTCSARGGHSYNSPLYF.

This clone was seen only a few times. Mouse names are used for the genes. The sequence runs out 4 residues before the end of the CDR3; the remainder is reconstructed from the germline J gene. This rearrangement joins TRBV19 to TRBJ2-3; 9 nucleotides align to TRBD2. Per germline, CDR1 FNHDT and CDR2 SITEND (reference sequence). After removal of 0 bases from V and 2 bases from J, the junction contained 1 base not matched to a gene. There are 15 residues in the CDR3. Here the CDR3 reads CASSIGTGDAETLYF. The covered CDR3 bases are TGTGCCAGCAGTATAGGGACTGGGGATGCAGAA.

Note on this clone: All gene names here are mouse names. The read is 4 residues too short to cover the CDR3 end, so that end is filled in from the germline J gene. The chain carries TRBV13-3 and TRBJ1-1; D might be TRBD1 (5 bases). The CDR3 is 14 residues long. The V gene's germline CDR1 is NNHDY and CDR2 SYVADS. The sequenced part of the CDR3 DNA is TGTGCCAGCAGTGATCGGCTGGGGGGGTTA. Residues: CASSDRLGGL. The full CDR3 is CASSDRLGGLEVFF.

In this sample, this clone turned up a few times. These gene names are mouse names. The read finishes 4 residues shy of the CDR3 end, and the germline J gene is used to complete it. This same CDR3 is encoded by further DNA sequences in the sample. The V call is TRBV13-1, the J call TRBJ2-7; unclear D gene. CDR3 size: 12 residues. From germline, CDR1 is NSHNY and CDR2 SYGAGN. The CDR3 here is CASSDVGYEQYF. The DNA read from the CDR3 is TGTGCCAGCAGTGATGTTGGGTAT.

As for this clone: Gene names follow the mouse nomenclature. The read stops 4 residues short of the end of the CDR3; the missing end is completed from the germline J gene. This CDR3 is also generated by other DNA sequences in the sample. The chain joins TRBV1 to TRBJ2-4, with 8 positions matching TRBD1. The CDR3 covers 15 residues. Germline CDR1 and CDR2: NSQYPW and LRSPGD (reference sequence). V lost 0 bases and J lost 3; bases outside the gene matches: 2. The CDR3 DNA, read in part, is TGCACCTGCAGTGCAGATGCAGGGGGCCAAAAC. Its translation: CTCSADAGGQN. The whole CDR3 protein is CTCSADAGGQNTLYF.